This T cell receptor beta chain is drawn from a study of T cells of healthy individuals. TCRdb fed the 5' RACE reads into MiXCR, producing one record per CDR3 protein. The table has roughly 87,000 distinct CDR3 sequences, approximately 16% seen once. Germline values: CDR1 MDHEN, CDR2 SYDVKM. V was shortened by 6 bases and J by 6 bases, with 12 bases between the two germline ends. CDR3 length equals 12 residues. This clonotype occurred many times. This receptor was taken from a human donor in good health. The chain is built from TRBV28 and TRBJ2-7; no firm D call. CDR3 sequence: CASRKTWSEQYF. CDR3 nucleotides: TGTGCCAGCAGGAAGACTTGGTCCGAGCAGTACTTC.